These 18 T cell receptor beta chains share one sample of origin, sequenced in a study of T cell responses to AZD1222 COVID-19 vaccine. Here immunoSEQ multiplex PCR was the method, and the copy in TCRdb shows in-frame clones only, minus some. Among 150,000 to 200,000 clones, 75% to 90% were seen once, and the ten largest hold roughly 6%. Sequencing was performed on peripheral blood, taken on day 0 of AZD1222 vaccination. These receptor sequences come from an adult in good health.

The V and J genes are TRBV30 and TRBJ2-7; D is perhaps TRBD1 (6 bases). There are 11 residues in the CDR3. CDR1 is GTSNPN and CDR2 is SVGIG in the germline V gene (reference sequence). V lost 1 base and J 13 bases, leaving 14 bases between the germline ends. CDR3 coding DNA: TGTGCCTGGAGTGCCTTGGGGGCCCCCTACTTC. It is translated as CAWSALGAPYF.

The CDR3 nucleotides are TGTGCCAGCATCGGAGAGTCCTCTGGAAACACCATATATTTT. It specifies CASIGESSGNTIYF. The chain employs TRBV28 and TRBJ1-3; D ambiguous. This CDR3 has 14 amino acids. Germline assignment: CDR1 MDHEN and CDR2 SYDVKM. Trimming cost V 7 bases and J 0 bases, with 10 bases left between them.

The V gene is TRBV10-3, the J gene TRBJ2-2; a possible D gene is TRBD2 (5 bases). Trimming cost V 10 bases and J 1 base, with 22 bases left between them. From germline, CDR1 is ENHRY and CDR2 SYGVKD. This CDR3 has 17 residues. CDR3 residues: CATHQTPLAGNTGELFF. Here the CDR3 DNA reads TGTGCCACCCATCAAACCCCTCTCGCGGGGAACACCGGGGAGCTGTTTTTT.

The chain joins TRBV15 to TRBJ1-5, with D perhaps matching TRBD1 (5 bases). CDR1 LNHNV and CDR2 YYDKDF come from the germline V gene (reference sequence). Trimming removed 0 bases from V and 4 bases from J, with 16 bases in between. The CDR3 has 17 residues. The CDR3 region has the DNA TGTGCCACCAGCAGAGATTCTGGGGCTAGGAGGAATCAGCCCCAGCATTTT. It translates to CATSRDSGARRNQPQHF.

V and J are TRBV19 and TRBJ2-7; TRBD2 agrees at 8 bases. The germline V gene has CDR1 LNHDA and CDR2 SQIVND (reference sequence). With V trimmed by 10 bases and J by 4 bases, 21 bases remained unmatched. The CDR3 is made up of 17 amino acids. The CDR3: CATALAVAGLSRYEQYF. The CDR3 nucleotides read TGTGCCACCGCCCTGGCGGTAGCGGGACTGTCTAGATACGAGCAGTACTTC.

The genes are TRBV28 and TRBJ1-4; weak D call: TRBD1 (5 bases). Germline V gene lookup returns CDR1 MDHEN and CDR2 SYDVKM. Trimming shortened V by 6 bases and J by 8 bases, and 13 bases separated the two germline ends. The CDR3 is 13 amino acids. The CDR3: CASRLGTREKLFF. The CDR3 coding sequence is TGTGCCAGCAGGTTAGGGACCCGAGAAAAACTGTTTTTT.

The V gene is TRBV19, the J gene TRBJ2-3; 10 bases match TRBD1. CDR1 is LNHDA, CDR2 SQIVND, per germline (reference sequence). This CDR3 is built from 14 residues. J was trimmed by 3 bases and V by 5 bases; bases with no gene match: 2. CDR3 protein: CASSGGQGTDTQYF. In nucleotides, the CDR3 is TGTGCCAGTAGTGGGGGACAGGGGACAGATACGCAGTATTTT.

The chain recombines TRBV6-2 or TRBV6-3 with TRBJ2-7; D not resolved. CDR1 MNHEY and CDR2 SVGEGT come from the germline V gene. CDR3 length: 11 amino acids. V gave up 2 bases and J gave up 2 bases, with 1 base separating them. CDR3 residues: CASSYAYEQYF. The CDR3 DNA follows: TGTGCCAGCAGTTACGCCTACGAGCAGTACTTC.

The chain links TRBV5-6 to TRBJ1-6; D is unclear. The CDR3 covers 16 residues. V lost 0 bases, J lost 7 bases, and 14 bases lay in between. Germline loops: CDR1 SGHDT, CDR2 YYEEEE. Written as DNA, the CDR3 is TGTGCCAGCAGCTTGGGCAAAGGCCGGACGAATTCACCCCTCCACTTT. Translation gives CASSLGKGRTNSPLHF. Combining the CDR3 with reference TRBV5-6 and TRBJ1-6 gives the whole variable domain DAGVTQSPTHLIKTRGQQVTLRCSPKSGHDTVSWYQQALGQGPQFIFQYYEEEERQRGNFPDRFSGHQFPNYSSELNVNALLLGDSALYLCASSLGKGRTNSPLHFGNGTRLTVT.

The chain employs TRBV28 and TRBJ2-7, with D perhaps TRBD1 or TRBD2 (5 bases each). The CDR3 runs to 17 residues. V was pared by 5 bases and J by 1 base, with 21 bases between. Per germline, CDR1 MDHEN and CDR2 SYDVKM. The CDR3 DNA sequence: TGTGCCAGCAGTCTGCCCCCCCCGGGACGGATATCCTACGAGCAGTACTTC. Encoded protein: CASSLPPPGRISYEQYF.

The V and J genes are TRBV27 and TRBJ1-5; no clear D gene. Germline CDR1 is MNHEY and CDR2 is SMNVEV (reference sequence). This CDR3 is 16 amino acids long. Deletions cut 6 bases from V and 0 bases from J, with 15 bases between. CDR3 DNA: TGTGCCAGCAGCCCCTGGTCTGGCTATAGCAATCAGCCCCAGCATTTT. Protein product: CASSPWSGYSNQPQHF.

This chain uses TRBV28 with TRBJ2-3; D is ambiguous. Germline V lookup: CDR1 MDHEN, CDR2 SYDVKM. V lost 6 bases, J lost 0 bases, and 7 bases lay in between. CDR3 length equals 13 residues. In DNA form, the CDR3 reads TGTGCCAGCAGACATACTAGCACAGATACGCAGTATTTT. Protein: CASRHTSTDTQYF.

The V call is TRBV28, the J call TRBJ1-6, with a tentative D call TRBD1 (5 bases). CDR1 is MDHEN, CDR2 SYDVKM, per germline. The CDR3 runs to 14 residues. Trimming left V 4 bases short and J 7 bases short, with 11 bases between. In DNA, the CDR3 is TGTGCCAGCAGTTGGGGGACGGTGAATTCACCCCTCCACTTT. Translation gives CASSWGTVNSPLHF.

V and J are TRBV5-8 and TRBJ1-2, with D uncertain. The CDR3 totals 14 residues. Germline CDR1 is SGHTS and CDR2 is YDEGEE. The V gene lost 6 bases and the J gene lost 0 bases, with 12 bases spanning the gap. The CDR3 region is CASTYRETNYGYTF. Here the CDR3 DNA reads TGTGCCAGCACCTACAGAGAAACTAACTATGGCTACACCTTC.

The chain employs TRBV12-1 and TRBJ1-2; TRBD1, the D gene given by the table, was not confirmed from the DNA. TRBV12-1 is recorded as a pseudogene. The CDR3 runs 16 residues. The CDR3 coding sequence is TGTGCCAGCAGCTTTAGCCCACGACAGGGGGCGCGGGGCTACACCTTC. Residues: CASSFSPRQGARGYTF.

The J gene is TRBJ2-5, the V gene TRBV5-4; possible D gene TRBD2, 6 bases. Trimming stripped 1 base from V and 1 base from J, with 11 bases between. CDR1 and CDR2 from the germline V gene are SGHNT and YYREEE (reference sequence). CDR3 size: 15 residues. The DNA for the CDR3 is TGTGCCAGCAGCTTGAGACTAGATATCCAAGAGACCCAGTACTTC. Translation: CASSLRLDIQETQYF.

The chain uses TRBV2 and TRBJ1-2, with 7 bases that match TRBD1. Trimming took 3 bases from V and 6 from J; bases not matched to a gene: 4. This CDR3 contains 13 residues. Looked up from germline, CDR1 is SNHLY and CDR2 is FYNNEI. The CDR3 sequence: CASSDGQADGYTF. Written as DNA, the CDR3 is TGTGCCAGCAGTGACGGACAGGCCGATGGCTACACCTTC. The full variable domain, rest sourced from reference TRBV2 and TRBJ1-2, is EPEVTQTPSHQVTQMGQEVILRCVPISNHLYFYWYRQILGQKVEFLVSFYNNEISEKSEIFDDQFSVERPDGSNFTLKIRSTKLEDSAMYFCASSDGQADGYTFGSGTRLTVV.

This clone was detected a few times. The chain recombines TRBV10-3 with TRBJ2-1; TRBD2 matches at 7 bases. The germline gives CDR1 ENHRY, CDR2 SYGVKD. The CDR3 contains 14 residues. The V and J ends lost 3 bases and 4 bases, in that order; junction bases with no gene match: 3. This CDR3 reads CAISDYGGYNEQFF. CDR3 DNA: TGTGCCATCAGTGATTACGGGGGGTACAATGAGCAGTTCTTC.